The T cell receptor (beta chain) under discussion was sequenced for a study of T cell responses to AZD1222 COVID-19 vaccine. Study-level findings and limits: Across spike, vaccine-associated CD4 TCRs were found, dominant at 160-218 and 743-854. Following two doses of AZD1222, Spike-specific TCR breadth and depth rose. At study baseline, merely five or six AZD1222 recipients were seropositive. Unmutated regions of variants are reportedly targeted by nearly half of spike-specific TCRs.

CDR3 length equals 15 residues. J lost 1 base, V lost 6 bases, and 8 bases had no gene match. Germline V gene sequence: CDR1 SEHNR, CDR2 FQNEAQ (reference sequence). This clone was observed a single time. Its antigen is not known. The method was immunoSEQ multiplex PCR; TCRdb's version includes in-frame clones alone and lacks a portion of them. The sample consists of around 120,000 clones, 85% to 90% of them appearing once. This TCR was recovered from an adult in good health. V and J are TRBV7-9 and TRBJ1-1; 7 positions agree with TRBD1. The sample in question was peripheral blood, obtained on day 0 of AZD1222 vaccination. The CDR3 protein is CASSSPGQRNTEAFF. Written as DNA, the CDR3 is TGTGCCAGCAGTTCCCCGGGACAGAGGAACACTGAAGCTTTCTTT.